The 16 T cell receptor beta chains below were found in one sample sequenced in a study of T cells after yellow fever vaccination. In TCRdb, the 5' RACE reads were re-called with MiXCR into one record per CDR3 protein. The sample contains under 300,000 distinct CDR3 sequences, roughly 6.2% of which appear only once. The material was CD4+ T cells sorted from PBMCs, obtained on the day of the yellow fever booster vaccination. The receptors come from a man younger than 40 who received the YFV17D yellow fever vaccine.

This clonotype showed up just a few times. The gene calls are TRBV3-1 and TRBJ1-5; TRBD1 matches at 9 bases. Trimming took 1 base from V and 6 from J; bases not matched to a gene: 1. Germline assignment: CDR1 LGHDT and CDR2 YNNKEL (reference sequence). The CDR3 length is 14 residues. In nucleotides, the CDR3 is TGTGCCAGCAGCCAAGGGACAGGGGCTCAGCCCCAGCATTTT. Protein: CASSQGTGAQPQHF.

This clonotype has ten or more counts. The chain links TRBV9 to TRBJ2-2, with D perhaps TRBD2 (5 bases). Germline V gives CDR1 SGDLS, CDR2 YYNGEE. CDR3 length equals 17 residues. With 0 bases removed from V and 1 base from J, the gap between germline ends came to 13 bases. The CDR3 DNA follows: TGTGCCAGCAGCGTAGAGCCCTCTAGCTGGAACACCGGGGAGCTGTTTTTT. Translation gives CASSVEPSSWNTGELFF.

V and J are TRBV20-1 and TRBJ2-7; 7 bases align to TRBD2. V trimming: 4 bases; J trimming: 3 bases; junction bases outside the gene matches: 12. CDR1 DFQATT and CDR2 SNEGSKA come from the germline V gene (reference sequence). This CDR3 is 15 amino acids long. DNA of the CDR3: TGCAGTGCTACACTAGCGTCTCACGCATTCTACGAGCAGTACTTC. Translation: CSATLASHAFYEQYF.

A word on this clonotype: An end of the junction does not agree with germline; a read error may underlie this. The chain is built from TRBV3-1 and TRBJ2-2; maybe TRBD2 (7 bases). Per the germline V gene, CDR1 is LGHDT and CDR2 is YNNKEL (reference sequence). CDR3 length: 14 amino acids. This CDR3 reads CASSEAGHTGQLFF. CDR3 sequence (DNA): TGTGCCAGCAGCGAAGCGGGACACACCGGGCAGCTGTTTTTT.

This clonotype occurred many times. The CDR3 DNA sequence: TGTGCCATCAGTGAAGGGACTAGCGGCGAGCAGTACTTC. This sequence encodes CAISEGTSGEQYF. This sequence joins TRBV10-3 and TRBJ2-7; 11 bases fit TRBD2. V gave up 3 bases and J gave up 6 bases; unmatched junction bases: 1. The CDR3 is 13 residues long. The germline CDR1 and CDR2 sequences are ENHRY and SYGVKD.

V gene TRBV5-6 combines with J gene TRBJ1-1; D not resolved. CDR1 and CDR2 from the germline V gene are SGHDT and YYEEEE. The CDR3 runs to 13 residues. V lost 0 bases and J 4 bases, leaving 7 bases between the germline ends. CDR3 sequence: CASSLELGTEAFF. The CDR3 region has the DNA TGTGCCAGCAGCTTGGAACTCGGCACTGAAGCTTTCTTT.

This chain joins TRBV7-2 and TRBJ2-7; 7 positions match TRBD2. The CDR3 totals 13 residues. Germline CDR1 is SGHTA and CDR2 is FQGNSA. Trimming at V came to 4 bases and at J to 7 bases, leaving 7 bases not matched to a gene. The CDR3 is CASSSQLRGEQYF. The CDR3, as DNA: TGTGCCAGCAGCTCTCAGCTGCGGGGGGAGCAGTACTTC.

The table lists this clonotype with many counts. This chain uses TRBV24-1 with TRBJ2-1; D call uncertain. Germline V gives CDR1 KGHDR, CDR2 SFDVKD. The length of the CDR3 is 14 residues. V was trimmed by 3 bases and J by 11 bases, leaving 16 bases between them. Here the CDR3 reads CATSDAPPAWKQFF. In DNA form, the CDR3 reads TGTGCCACCAGTGATGCCCCGCCGGCCTGGAAGCAGTTCTTC.

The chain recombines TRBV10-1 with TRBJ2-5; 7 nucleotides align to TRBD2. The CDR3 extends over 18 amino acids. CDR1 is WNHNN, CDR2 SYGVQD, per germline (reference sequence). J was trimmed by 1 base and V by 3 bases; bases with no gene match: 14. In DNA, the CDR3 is TGCGCCAGCAGTGACCCTTTTTATAGACTAGCCCGCCAAGAGACCCAGTACTTC. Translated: CASSDPFYRLARQETQYF.

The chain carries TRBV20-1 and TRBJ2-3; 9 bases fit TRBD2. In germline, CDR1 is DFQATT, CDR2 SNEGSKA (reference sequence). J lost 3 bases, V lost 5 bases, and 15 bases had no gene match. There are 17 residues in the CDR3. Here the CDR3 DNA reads TGCAGTGCTCACTCCGCTAGCGGGACTAGTGGGACAGATACGCAGTATTTT. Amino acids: CSAHSASGTSGTDTQYF.

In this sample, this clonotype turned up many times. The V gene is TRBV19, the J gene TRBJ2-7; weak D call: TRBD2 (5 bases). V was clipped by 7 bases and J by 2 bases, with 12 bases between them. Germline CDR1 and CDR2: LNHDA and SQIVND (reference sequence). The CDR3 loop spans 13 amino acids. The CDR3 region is CASKTRGAYEQYF. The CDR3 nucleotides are TGTGCCAGTAAGACCCGGGGAGCCTACGAGCAGTACTTC.

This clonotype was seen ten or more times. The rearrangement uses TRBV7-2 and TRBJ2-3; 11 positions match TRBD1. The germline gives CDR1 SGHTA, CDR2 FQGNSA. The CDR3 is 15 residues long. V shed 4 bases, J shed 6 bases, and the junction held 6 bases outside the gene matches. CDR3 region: CASSSRTGGGDTQYF. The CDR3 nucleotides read TGTGCCAGCAGCTCCAGGACAGGGGGCGGTGATACGCAGTATTTT.

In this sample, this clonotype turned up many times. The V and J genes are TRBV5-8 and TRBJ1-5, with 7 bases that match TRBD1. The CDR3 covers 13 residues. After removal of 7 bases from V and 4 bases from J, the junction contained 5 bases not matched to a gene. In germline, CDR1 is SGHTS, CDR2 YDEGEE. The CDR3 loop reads CASHEGQNQPQHF. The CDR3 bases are TGTGCCAGCCATGAGGGACAGAATCAGCCCCAGCATTTT.

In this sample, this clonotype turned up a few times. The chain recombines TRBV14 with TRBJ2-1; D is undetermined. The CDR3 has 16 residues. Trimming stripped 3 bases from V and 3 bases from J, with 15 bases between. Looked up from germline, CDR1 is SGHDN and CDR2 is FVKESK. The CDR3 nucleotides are TGTGCCAGCAGCCACAGATTGAACACGGGCTACAATGAGCAGTTCTTC. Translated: CASSHRLNTGYNEQFF.

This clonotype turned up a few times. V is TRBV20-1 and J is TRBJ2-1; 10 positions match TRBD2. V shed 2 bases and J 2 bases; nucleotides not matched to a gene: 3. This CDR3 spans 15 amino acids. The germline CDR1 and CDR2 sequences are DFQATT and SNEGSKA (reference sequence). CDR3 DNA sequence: TGCAGTGCTAGACCGGGACTAGCGACCTACAATGAGCAGTTCTTC. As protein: CSARPGLATYNEQFF.

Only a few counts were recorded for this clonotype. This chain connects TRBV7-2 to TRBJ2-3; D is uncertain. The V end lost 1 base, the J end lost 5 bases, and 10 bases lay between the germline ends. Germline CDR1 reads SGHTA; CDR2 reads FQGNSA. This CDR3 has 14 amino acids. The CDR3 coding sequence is TGTGCCAGCAGCTTAGGGGCAGATATAGATACGCAGTATTTT. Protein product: CASSLGADIDTQYF.